Given below is one TCR beta chain in context. Its antigen remains unidentified. These data come from a study of cytomegalovirus exposure and HLA in healthy donors. Study results and limitations: Researchers counted approximately 160 TCR beta chains as cytomegalovirus-associated.

The table came from immunoSEQ multiplex PCR; TCRdb's copy has only in-frame clones and leaves some out. The repertoire consists of about 150,000 clones, with around nine tenths occurring once and the leading ten covering 2.5% to 3%. The TCR was taken from a man between 18 and 35 years old in good health and CMV-seronegative. Specimen: PBMCs.

The CDR3 protein is CASNRLGRQSNQPQHF. The DNA of the CDR3 is TGTGCCAGCAACCGGTTGGGCCGGCAGAGCAATCAGCCCCAGCATTTT. This chain connects TRBV6-6 to TRBJ1-5; no clear D. The CDR3 length is 16 residues. Germline V gives CDR1 MNHNY, CDR2 SVGAGI (reference sequence). Trimming removed 7 bases at V and 1 base at J, with 17 bases between.